The 11 T cell receptor beta chains below come from one sample, sequenced in a study of T cell responses to AZD1222 COVID-19 vaccine. Libraries were prepared by immunoSEQ multiplex PCR; TCRdb keeps only in-frame clonotypes and omits some of them. This sample has about 130,000 clones, with more than 85% found just once. This specimen consisted of peripheral blood, obtained on day 0 of AZD1222 vaccination. All receptors derive from an adult in good health.

The genes are TRBV9 and TRBJ2-1; TRBD2 aligns across 8 bases. In germline, CDR1 is SGDLS, CDR2 YYNGEE. With 4 bases clipped from V and 10 bases from J, the junction kept 13 bases outside the gene matches. This CDR3 comprises 15 residues. The CDR3, as DNA: TGTGCCAGCAGCACCGGGACTAGTAGATCTCGGGAGCAGTTCTTC. Translated, it gives CASSTGTSRSREQFF.

This clone was counted once. The chain links TRBV7-9 to TRBJ2-5, with 15 bases fitting TRBD2. Trimming removed 6 bases from V and 10 bases from J; junction bases left unmatched: 9. Germline CDR1 reads SEHNR; CDR2 reads FQNEAQ (reference sequence). The CDR3 is 15 residues long. CDR3 nucleotides: TGTGCCAGCAGTCGCCCGGGACTAGCGGGAGGAGACCAGTACTTC. Protein product: CASSRPGLAGGDQYF.

The CDR3 coding sequence is TGTGCCAGTAGACTTTTAGACTCTGGAAACACCATATATTTT. This encodes CASRLLDSGNTIYF. The rearrangement uses TRBV19 and TRBJ1-3; D not certain. From germline, CDR1 is LNHDA and CDR2 SQIVND (reference sequence). The CDR3 has 14 amino acids. Trimming shortened V by 6 bases and J by 0 bases, and 9 bases separated the two germline ends.

This rearrangement joins TRBV28 to TRBJ1-3; 9 bases fit TRBD1. Germline V gives CDR1 MDHEN, CDR2 SYDVKM. The V segment lost 4 bases and the J segment 3 bases; nucleotides outside the gene matches: 7. CDR3 length: 16 amino acids. The CDR3 DNA is TGTGCCAGCAGTTCGGGACAGGGCAGGGGTGGAAACACCATATATTTT. It yields the protein CASSSGQGRGGNTIYF.

The genes are TRBV12-3 or TRBV12-4 and TRBJ1-3; D not resolved. The CDR3 has 12 residues. V dropped 6 bases and J dropped 4 bases, with 7 bases sitting between them. The CDR3 loop is CASRNYGNTIYF. For the CDR3, the DNA is TGTGCCAGCAGAAACTACGGAAACACCATATATTTT.

This sequence joins TRBV24-1 and TRBJ1-5, with D unresolved. Trimming left V 4 bases short and J 5 bases short, with 8 bases between. Germline V lookup: CDR1 KGHDR, CDR2 SFDVKD. The CDR3 covers 13 residues. CDR3 sequence: CATSEGNDQPQHF. CDR3 coding DNA: TGTGCCACCAGTGAAGGGAATGATCAGCCCCAGCATTTT.

This clone was recorded once. The chain carries TRBV7-2 and TRBJ1-1; a possible D gene is TRBD1 (6 bases). The CDR3 has 15 amino acids. V gave up 3 bases and J gave up 4 bases, with 15 bases separating them. CDR1 SGHTA and CDR2 FQGNSA come from the germline V gene. The CDR3 nucleotides read TGTGCCAGCAGCTTTCTTGCAGGGGTGGGCACTGAAGCTTTCTTT. Protein sequence: CASSFLAGVGTEAFF.

This rearrangement joins TRBV5-1 to TRBJ2-2, with D tentatively TRBD1 (5 bases). Trimming shortened V by 1 base and J by 3 bases, and 7 bases separated the two germline ends. The germline CDR1 and CDR2 sequences are SGHRS and YFSETQ. This CDR3 is built from 14 residues. CDR3 coding DNA: TGCGCCAGCAGCTTGCAAGGGGACACCGGGGAGCTGTTTTTT. Its protein is CASSLQGDTGELFF.

This rearrangement joins TRBV19 to TRBJ1-5; 9 nucleotides line up with TRBD1. The J segment lost 2 bases and the V segment lost 3 bases, leaving 5 bases of the junction unmatched. The CDR3 runs to 16 residues. The germline V gene encodes CDR1 LNHDA and CDR2 SQIVND (reference sequence). The CDR3 reads CASSIGTGMGNQPQHF. CDR3 in DNA: TGTGCCAGTAGTATTGGGACAGGGATGGGCAATCAGCCCCAGCATTTT.

J is TRBJ2-2 and V is TRBV2, with 11 nucleotides matching TRBD2. Germline trimming cut 4 bases from V and 6 bases from J; bases unmatched to any gene: 4. CDR1 is SNHLY, CDR2 FYNNEI, per germline. This CDR3 has 15 amino acids. CDR3: CASSVTSGIPGELFF. CDR3 DNA: TGTGCCAGCAGTGTGACTAGCGGGATCCCCGGGGAGCTGTTTTTT.

The J gene is TRBJ2-5, the V gene TRBV7-9, with D maybe TRBD2 (6 bases). The CDR3 is made up of 14 amino acids. The germline V gene has CDR1 SEHNR and CDR2 FQNEAQ (reference sequence). Between the trimmed V and J ends, which lost 6 bases and 9 bases, there was a span of 20 bases. The CDR3 sequence: CASRGLLPPEAQYF. The CDR3, as DNA: TGTGCCAGCAGGGGACTTCTCCCCCCGGAGGCCCAGTACTTC.